Presented here are 14 T cell receptor beta chains from one specimen sequenced in a study of control samples from healthy donors and cancer patients. The data were produced by immunoSEQ multiplex PCR, yet TCRdb's version contains in-frame clones alone and is incomplete. This sample has roughly 95,000 clones; around 88% occur once, and the top ten carry roughly 13%. Sequencing was done on a sample of blood. These receptor sequences come from a man aged 30-40 years in good health.

Comments on this clone: At the DNA level, this CDR3 is encoded by other sequences in the same sample as well. The chain recombines TRBV5-4 with TRBJ1-4; D is possibly TRBD1 (6 bases). Trimming stripped 4 bases from V and 4 bases from J, with 11 bases between. The CDR3 sequence is 14 residues long. The germline V gene encodes CDR1 SGHNT and CDR2 YYREEE (reference sequence). CDR3 sequence reads: CASSETGNNEKLFF. CDR3 in DNA: TGTGCCAGCAGCGAGACAGGAAATAATGAAAAACTGTTTTTT.

V and J are TRBV7-6 and TRBJ1-1; 11 nucleotides agree with TRBD1. CDR1 and CDR2 (germline): SGHVS, FNYEAQ. The trim removed 5 bases at V and 4 bases at J, leaving 15 bases unmatched. The CDR3 is 18 amino acids. DNA of the CDR3: TGTGCCAGCAGCCACGCCCCCCGGACAGGGGGCCCTAGCACTGAAGCTTTCTTT. Its protein is CASSHAPRTGGPSTEAFF.

The chain carries TRBV1 and TRBJ1-5; the D call of TRBD1 is as the table states it, not checked on the DNA. TRBV1 is a pseudogene. This CDR3 region has 16 residues. In DNA, the CDR3 is TGCACCCTTTGGGACAGGGAGGACGTTAGCAATCAGCCCCAGCATTTT. Protein: CTLWDREDVSNQPQHF.

This clone was counted once. J is TRBJ1-1 and V is TRBV19; 7 bases map to TRBD1. Germline values: CDR1 LNHDA, CDR2 SQIVND (reference sequence). The V gene end was trimmed by 3 bases and the J gene end by 6 bases; junction bases not matched to a gene: 1. This CDR3 has 12 residues. The CDR3 here is CASSIRGPEAFF. CDR3 coding DNA: TGTGCCAGTAGTATTAGGGGGCCTGAAGCTTTCTTT.

The genes are TRBV2 and TRBJ2-1; 13 nucleotides match TRBD2. The CDR3 length is 19 residues. CDR1 SNHLY and CDR2 FYNNEI come from the germline V gene. V gave up 4 bases and J gave up 4 bases; unmatched junction bases: 13. The CDR3 region has the DNA TGTGCCAGCAGTGTTGCCCCCGGGACTAGCGGGATGCGATACAATGAGCAGTTCTTC. Residues: CASSVAPGTSGMRYNEQFF.

The chain employs TRBV7-2 and TRBJ2-7; TRBD1 agrees at 8 bases. Per the germline V gene, CDR1 is SGHTA and CDR2 is FQGNSA. The CDR3 has 15 residues. The trim removed 5 bases at V and 6 bases at J, leaving 12 bases unmatched. The CDR3 DNA reads TGTGCCAGCAGCCTCGACAGGGGTTTAAGGGGCGAGCAGTACTTC. Its translation: CASSLDRGLRGEQYF.

The chain couples TRBV12-5 to TRBJ2-6, with D possibly matching TRBD1 (7 bases). Trimming cost V 1 base and J 2 bases, with 12 bases left between them. This CDR3 region has 17 residues. Germline V CDR1 and CDR2: LGHNT, FRNRAP. The CDR3 spells CASGLGFRGAGANVLTF. In nucleotides, the CDR3 is TGTGCTAGTGGTTTGGGGTTCAGGGGGGCTGGGGCCAACGTCCTGACTTTC.

The CDR3 DNA follows: TGTGCCAGCAGCTTTGGACGGGAAGAGACCCAGTACTTC. Translating it yields CASSFGREETQYF. The V gene is TRBV7-3, the J gene TRBJ2-5; D not resolved. The germline V gene has CDR1 SGHTA and CDR2 FQGTGA. The CDR3 length is 13 residues. V was shortened by 3 bases and J by 3 bases, with 8 bases between the two germline ends.

The V and J genes are TRBV30 and TRBJ1-2; no firm D call. The V end was cut by 0 bases, the J end by 4 bases, with 12 bases between. CDR3 length: 14 amino acids. CDR1 and CDR2 (germline): GTSNPN, SVGIG (reference sequence). The CDR3 DNA sequence: TGTGCCTGGAGTGTACGGTGGAGACTCTATGGCTACACCTTC. Protein product: CAWSVRWRLYGYTF.

The gene calls are TRBV24-1 and TRBJ2-5, with 7 bases matching TRBD1. This CDR3 is built from 16 residues. Trimming cost V 4 bases and J 4 bases; bases outside gene matches: 11. Germline CDR1 reads KGHDR; CDR2 reads SFDVKD. This CDR3 is CATSDPTTGIGETQYF. CDR3 coding DNA: TGTGCCACCAGTGACCCTACGACAGGGATCGGAGAGACCCAGTACTTC.

V is TRBV5-1 and J is TRBJ2-7; 9 positions match TRBD1. Germline CDR1 SGHRS, CDR2 YFSETQ. The CDR3 loop spans 15 amino acids. J was trimmed by 4 bases and V by 4 bases; bases with no gene match: 9. The CDR3 sequence is CASSTQGASRYEQYF. CDR3 DNA sequence: TGCGCCAGCAGCACACAGGGGGCAAGTCGGTACGAGCAGTACTTC.

This clone was seen only once. The rearrangement links TRBV7-9 to TRBJ2-7; TRBD1 might be the D (5 bases). CDR3 length: 13 amino acids. Trimming stripped 5 bases from V and 9 bases from J, with 17 bases between. In germline, CDR1 is SEHNR, CDR2 FQNEAQ (reference sequence). The CDR3 bases are TGTGCCAGCAGCCCGAGTTTCAGGGTTTTGCAGTACTTC. This encodes CASSPSFRVLQYF.

The gene calls are TRBV5-1 and TRBJ2-1; D might be TRBD2 (5 bases). CDR1 is SGHRS and CDR2 is YFSETQ in the germline V gene. The CDR3 loop spans 16 amino acids. V lost 3 bases to trimming and J lost 1 base, with 14 bases between them. CDR3: CASSSDPAVSYNEQFF. In DNA form, the CDR3 reads TGCGCCAGCAGCTCGGACCCAGCGGTGTCCTACAATGAGCAGTTCTTC. Together with reference TRBV5-1 and TRBJ2-1, the CDR3 gives the full variable domain: KAGVTQTPRYLIKTRGQQVTLSCSPISGHRSVSWYQQTPGQGLQFLFEYFSETQRNKGNFPGRFSGRQFSNSRSEMNVSTLELGDSALYLCASSSDPAVSYNEQFFGPGTRLTVL.

The rearrangement links TRBV6-1 to TRBJ2-7; the match to TRBD2 covers 12 bases. With 3 bases clipped from V and 0 bases from J, the junction kept 3 bases outside the gene matches. CDR1 and CDR2 from the germline V gene are MNHNS and SASEGT. The CDR3 runs 16 residues. CDR3 coding DNA: TGTGCCAGCAGTGATGGACTAGCGGGATCCTCCTACGAGCAGTACTTC. Residues: CASSDGLAGSSYEQYF.